Detailed here is one T cell receptor (beta chain). The sample belongs to a study of blood T cell repertoires in COVID-19. Study summary: The analysed material was cDNA or gDNA that came from T cells, B-cell-depleted T cells, or PBMCs.

Trimming took off 7 bases at V and 6 bases at J, with 15 bases between the two ends. This CDR3 comprises 13 residues. CDR1 is MDHEN, CDR2 SYDVKM, per germline. As processed by the authors: The assay estimated nucleated cells by amplifying reference gene primers. Sequencing was performed with immunoSEQ multiplex PCR; in TCRdb, only in-frame clones are kept and a portion is missing. For V, J and clone size, that table is used; D and trimming come from the DNA. The profile shows approximately 160,000 clones, roughly 84% of them singletons. This TCR derives from a woman aged 55-70 years with acute or convalescent COVID-19. V and J are TRBV28 and TRBJ1-2; D might be TRBD1 (6 bases). Sequenced material: peripheral blood. The CDR3 DNA sequence: TGTGCCAGCACTCTTAGGGGGTCTGATGGCTACACCTTC. The encoded protein is CASTLRGSDGYTF.